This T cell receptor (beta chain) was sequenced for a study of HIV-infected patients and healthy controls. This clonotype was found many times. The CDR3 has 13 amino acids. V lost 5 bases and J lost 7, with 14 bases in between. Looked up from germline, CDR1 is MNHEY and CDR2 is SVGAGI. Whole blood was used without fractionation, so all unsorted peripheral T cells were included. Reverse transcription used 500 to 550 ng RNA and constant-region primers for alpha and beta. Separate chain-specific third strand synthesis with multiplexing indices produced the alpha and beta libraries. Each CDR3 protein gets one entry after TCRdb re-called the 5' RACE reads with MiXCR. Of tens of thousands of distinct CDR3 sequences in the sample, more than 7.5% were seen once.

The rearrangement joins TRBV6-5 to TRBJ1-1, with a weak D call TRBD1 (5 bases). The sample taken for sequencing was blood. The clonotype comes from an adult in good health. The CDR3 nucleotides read TGTGCCAGCAGTCTGGGACGGATGGGTGAAGCTTTCTTT. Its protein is CASSLGRMGEAFF.